This TCR beta chain was sequenced during a study of blood T cell repertoires in COVID-19 (dated by TCRdb to the early 2020s). Regarding the research as a whole: Samples from collaborators originated in the United States, Italy and Spain and spanned both the acute and convalescent phases of COVID-19. Where available, HLA class I and class II types were obtained from metadata supplied by the sample provider rather than from assay-based typing. The dataset comprised deeply sampled blood TCRbeta repertoires from subjects exposed to, actively infected with, or recovered from COVID-19. The repertoires were released in a freely available public database intended as a resource for research on the immune response to SARS-CoV-2. Samples came from the ongoing ImmuneRACE study (first 160 participants) plus 1,254 subjects from 6 global collaborators. The sample metadata nearly always contained a de-identified subject ID, COVID-19 status, age in years and sex. The material from the prospective study consisted of cDNA or gDNA derived from T cells, B-cell-depleted T cells, or PBMCs.

Participants in the prospective study were enrolled through a virtual design, were aged roughly 18 to 100 years, and lived in roughly 24 United States geographic areas. In the prospective study, cohorts were assigned on the basis of participant-reported clinical history obtained from a screening survey and a study questionnaire. Recovered participants in ImmuneRACE Cohort 3 were defined as having two consecutive negative NP/OP PCR tests, clearance from a healthcare professional, or resolution of symptoms. Mobile phlebotomists in the prospective study collected whole blood, serum and a nasopharyngeal or oropharyngeal swab from every participant. Additional blood draws and questionnaires over an approximately 2-month period could optionally be provided by prospective study participants. Before DNA extraction, prospective study blood samples were shipped either frozen or at room temperature. This clone occurred a few times. No antigen is known for it. Per-nucleotide qualities are absent, and no much larger clonotype sits a single base away. The sample has other DNA sequences that encode this CDR3 too.

TCRbeta CDR3 regions were amplified from genomic DNA by means of the immunoSEQ Assay, a bias-controlled multiplex PCR. Per the original workflow: The number of nucleated cells in each sample was estimated by amplification of reference gene primers within the assay. To quantify the absolute abundance of each unique TCRbeta CDR3 rearrangement, sequence reads were collapsed and filtered. For each sample, productive Simpson clonality was calculated as the square root of Simpson's diversity index across productive rearrangements. The clones in this table, taken by TCRdb from immuneACCESS, are in-frame only. Not every clone is retained; where verified, under half of the shortfall comes from an unresolved V gene, and the cause of the rest is unknown. V, J and clone size reflect that table, while D and trimming were determined from the DNA. A total of approximately 210,000 clones appear in this sample, around 87% of them only once. Of the sample, approximately 2.4% is held by the ten largest clones.

What the study reported, not specific to this receptor: The amount of clinical and demographic metadata varied by source and participant and was provided uncurated.

The germline V gene yields KGHDR for CDR1 and SFDVKD for CDR2. Counted from cysteine to phenylalanine, this CDR3 has 13 amino acids. Only the CDR3 DNA is retained, 39 bases long and in frame from the first base. A distance of 7 bases separates the germline ends of V and J, which lose 0 bases and 6 bases respectively. This chain is built from TRBV24-1 and TRBJ1-2; the D gene is unclear. The TCR originated in a woman aged 30 to 39 who had recovered from COVID-19. Sequenced: PBMCs or T cells enriched from blood (not recorded which). The base sequence is TGTGCCACCAGTGATTTGCCCGGAGATGGCTACACCTTC. It codes for CATSDLPGDGYTF.